This T cell receptor beta chain was found in a study of CD8+ T cells in alopecia areata. As to this clone: Its antigen is not known.

General study points: Mice showed TCR sharing more clearly than patients did, possibly owing to HLA. Resident alphabeta T cells of normal skin are also sequenced in scalp samples. Higher clonality was seen in lesional scalp than in normal scalp, especially in alopecia totalis/universalis.

Deletions cut 3 bases from V and 0 bases from J, with 9 bases between. The CDR3 loop spans 15 amino acids. Per the germline V gene, CDR1 is PRHDT and CDR2 is FYEKMQ (reference sequence). Following extraction, RNA underwent reverse transcription to cDNA, which served as the sequencing template. The table came from immunoSEQ multiplex PCR; TCRdb's copy has only in-frame clones and leaves some out. The profile shows 120,000 or so clones, roughly 68% of them singletons. Sequenced material: CD4+ T cells sorted from blood. The clonotype comes from a human donor in good health. This chain connects TRBV13 to TRBJ2-4, with D possibly matching TRBD2 (6 bases). This CDR3 reads CASSFGGTAKNIQYF. For the CDR3, the DNA is TGTGCCAGCAGCTTTGGAGGGACAGCCAAAAACATTCAGTACTTC.